The sequence of this T cell receptor beta chain was determined in a study of cytomegalovirus exposure and HLA in healthy donors. 13 Jbeta primers and 60 Vbeta primers were used for the PCR. This table comes from immunoSEQ multiplex PCR, and its TCRdb copy is limited to in-frame clones, with some not included. The data contain about 94,000 clones, more than 65% of them singletons. Germline CDR1 is LNHDA and CDR2 is SQIVND (reference sequence). This CDR3 is built from 15 residues. After removal of 4 bases from V and 3 bases from J, the junction contained 7 bases not matched to a gene. The clonotype was recovered from a human donor in good health. The J gene is TRBJ1-2, the V gene TRBV19, with 8 positions matching TRBD1. The sequenced sample was PBMCs. The CDR3 loop reads CASSSSSTGDYGYTF. DNA of the CDR3: TGTGCCAGTAGTAGCAGCTCGACAGGGGACTATGGCTACACCTTC.